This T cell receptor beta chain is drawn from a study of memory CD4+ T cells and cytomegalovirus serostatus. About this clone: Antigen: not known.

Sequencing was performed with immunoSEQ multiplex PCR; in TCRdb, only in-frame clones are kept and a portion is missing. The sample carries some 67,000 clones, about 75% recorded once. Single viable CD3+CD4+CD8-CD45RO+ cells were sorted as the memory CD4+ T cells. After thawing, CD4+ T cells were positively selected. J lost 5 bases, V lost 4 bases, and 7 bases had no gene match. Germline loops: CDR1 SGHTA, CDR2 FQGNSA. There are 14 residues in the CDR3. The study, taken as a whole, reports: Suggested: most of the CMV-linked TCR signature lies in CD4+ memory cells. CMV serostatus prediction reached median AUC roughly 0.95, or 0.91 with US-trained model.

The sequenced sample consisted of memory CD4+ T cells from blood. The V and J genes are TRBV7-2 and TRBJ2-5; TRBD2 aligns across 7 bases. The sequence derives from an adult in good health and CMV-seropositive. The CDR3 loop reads CASSSAGWVETQYF. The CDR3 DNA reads TGTGCCAGCAGCTCAGCGGGGTGGGTGGAGACCCAGTACTTC.